The 24 T cell receptor beta chains presented below share a single source sample, sequenced in a study of control samples from healthy donors and cancer patients. The data were produced by immunoSEQ multiplex PCR, yet TCRdb's version contains in-frame clones alone and is incomplete. The data contain 45,000 to 65,000 clones, about nine tenths of them seen just once; the ten biggest clones take up around two fifths. The sequenced material came from PBMCs. All receptors come from a man in his fifties with head and neck cancer.

The chain recombines TRBV10-3 with TRBJ2-3; 8 bases agree with TRBD1. Germline trimming cut 3 bases from V and 2 bases from J; bases unmatched to any gene: 7. Per the germline V gene, CDR1 is ENHRY and CDR2 is SYGVKD. The CDR3 runs to 16 residues. The CDR3 spells CAISDLGTGNTDTQYF. The CDR3 DNA follows: TGTGCCATCAGTGACCTTGGGACAGGAAACACAGATACGCAGTATTTT.

V usage is TRBV7-9 and J usage is TRBJ1-6, with D perhaps TRBD1 (6 bases). Germline loops: CDR1 SEHNR, CDR2 FQNEAQ (reference sequence). Trimming took 5 bases from V and 6 from J, leaving 23 bases between them. The CDR3 loop spans 18 amino acids. CDR3 DNA sequence: TGTGCCAGCAGCGCTAGTGGCCAGGGGTGGTACGCTAATTCACCCCTCCACTTT. This sequence encodes CASSASGQGWYANSPLHF.

This chain joins TRBV15 and TRBJ2-1, with unresolved D. Trimming pared 8 bases from V and 2 bases from J, leaving 16 bases between. Looked up from germline, CDR1 is LNHNV and CDR2 is YYDKDF (reference sequence). This CDR3 contains 15 residues. CDR3 in amino acids: CATCRAAGAYNEQFF. CDR3 sequence (DNA): TGTGCCACCTGTCGTGCGGCTGGGGCCTACAATGAGCAGTTCTTC.

Here the CDR3 DNA reads TGCGCCAGCAGCCGGCAGACAGGGCCGAACACCGGGGAGCTGTTTTTT. It yields the protein CASSRQTGPNTGELFF. The V gene is TRBV4-1, the J gene TRBJ2-2, with TRBD1 identical over 7 bases. Germline values: CDR1 MGHRA, CDR2 YSYEKL. This CDR3 is 16 amino acids long. After removal of 4 bases from V and 0 bases from J, the junction contained 5 bases not matched to a gene.

The chain carries TRBV20-1 and TRBJ2-5, with D possibly being TRBD2 (6 bases). From germline, CDR1 is DFQATT and CDR2 SNEGSKA (reference sequence). Trimming removed 3 bases from V and 5 bases from J, with 13 bases in between. There are 13 residues in the CDR3. In DNA, the CDR3 is TGCAGTGCTAGTCCGGGGGTCGGGGAGACCCAGTACTTC. This gives the protein CSASPGVGETQYF.

The chain is built from TRBV6-2 or TRBV6-3 and TRBJ1-3; D remains ambiguous. V was cut by 1 base and J by 3 bases, with 10 bases left in between. Germline CDR1 is MNHEY and CDR2 is SVGEGT. The CDR3 has 15 residues. CDR3: CASSYLQEVGNTIYF. DNA of the CDR3: TGTGCCAGCAGTTACTTGCAAGAAGTTGGAAACACCATATATTTT.

On this clone: In the same sample, other DNA sequences code for this CDR3. V gene TRBV9 combines with J gene TRBJ2-5, with TRBD1 as a possible D gene (6 bases). V lost 0 bases and J lost 1, with 7 bases in between. Germline V gene lookup returns CDR1 SGDLS and CDR2 YYNGEE. The CDR3 runs 14 residues. CDR3 protein: CASSVGTVQETQYF. CDR3 DNA sequence: TGTGCCAGCAGCGTAGGGACAGTCCAAGAGACCCAGTACTTC.

The chain combines TRBV7-9 with TRBJ2-3; D gene uncertain. The germline gives CDR1 SEHNR, CDR2 FQNEAQ (reference sequence). Trimming stripped 0 bases from V and 6 bases from J, with 10 bases between. This CDR3 spans 14 amino acids. The CDR3 region is CASSLALGPDTQYF. In DNA form, the CDR3 reads TGTGCCAGCAGCTTAGCGCTAGGGCCTGATACGCAGTATTTT.

This rearrangement joins TRBV19 to TRBJ1-6, with 9 bases matching TRBD1. Germline CDR1 is LNHDA and CDR2 is SQIVND (reference sequence). The CDR3 loop spans 15 amino acids. After removal of 6 bases from V and 10 bases from J, the junction contained 10 bases not matched to a gene. In DNA form, the CDR3 reads TGTGCCAGTAGACAGGGACAGGGTATTCTGTCACCCCTCCACTTT. It codes for CASRQGQGILSPLHF.

The rearrangement links TRBV19 to TRBJ2-5; TRBD1 agrees at 9 bases. Germline assignment: CDR1 LNHDA and CDR2 SQIVND (reference sequence). V was clipped by 5 bases and J by 3 bases; unmatched bases: 7. This CDR3 has 15 amino acids. The CDR3 is CASSPWTGEEETQYF. The DNA of the CDR3 is TGTGCCAGTAGTCCTTGGACAGGGGAAGAAGAGACCCAGTACTTC. Full variable domain (remainder filled in from reference TRBV19 and TRBJ2-5): DGGITQSPKYLFRKEGQNVTLSCEQNLNHDAMYWYRQDPGQGLRLIYYSQIVNDFQKGDIAEGYSVSREKKESFPLTVTSAQKNPTAFYLCASSPWTGEEETQYFGPGTRLLVL.

The rearrangement links TRBV7-6 to TRBJ1-1; D might be TRBD1 (5 bases). Germline V gene sequence: CDR1 SGHVS, CDR2 FNYEAQ. CDR3 length: 13 residues. Trimming took off 5 bases at V and 1 base at J, with 8 bases between the two ends. The CDR3 sequence: CASSLDKNTEAFF. The CDR3 DNA reads TGTGCCAGCAGCCTGGACAAGAACACTGAAGCTTTCTTT. The variable domain in full, completed from reference TRBV7-6 and TRBJ1-1, reads GAGVSQSPRYKVTKRGQDVALRCDPISGHVSLYWYRQALGQGPEFLTYFNYEAQQDKSGLPNDRFSAERPEGSISTLTIQRTEQRDSAMYRCASSLDKNTEAFFGQGTRLTVV.

This chain connects TRBV6-6 to TRBJ1-5; D gene unclear. Trimming pared 4 bases from V and 0 bases from J, leaving 7 bases between. The CDR3 extends over 14 amino acids. Germline lookup yields CDR1 MNHNY and CDR2 SVGAGI (reference sequence). DNA for the CDR3: TGTGCCAGCAGTTCGTTTAATAGCAATCAGCCCCAGCATTTT. Protein product: CASSSFNSNQPQHF.

The chain recombines TRBV5-1 with TRBJ2-3; weak D call: TRBD1 (6 bases). The V and J ends lost 0 bases and 0 bases respectively, with 14 bases between them. CDR1 SGHRS and CDR2 YFSETQ come from the germline V gene. The CDR3 extends over 17 amino acids. CDR3 nucleotide sequence: TGCGCCAGCAGCTTGGGAATCGGGACACCTAGCACAGATACGCAGTATTTT. Protein: CASSLGIGTPSTDTQYF.

The J gene is TRBJ2-7, the V gene TRBV5-4, with TRBD1 matching over 8 bases. Per germline, CDR1 SGHNT and CDR2 YYREEE (reference sequence). Germline trimming cut 0 bases from V and 4 bases from J; bases unmatched to any gene: 3. The CDR3 runs 14 residues. DNA of the CDR3: TGTGCCAGCAGCTTGGGACAGGGGTTATACGAGCAGTACTTC. Its protein is CASSLGQGLYEQYF. The full variable domain, its missing parts supplied by reference TRBV5-4 and TRBJ2-7, is ETGVTQSPTHLIKTRGQQVTLRCSSQSGHNTVSWYQQALGQGPQFIFQYYREEENGRGNFPPRFSGLQFPNYSSELNVNALELDDSALYLCASSLGQGLYEQYFGPGTRLTVT.

The rearrangement joins TRBV7-2 to TRBJ2-3; no reliable D call. Germline lookup yields CDR1 SGHTA and CDR2 FQGNSA. CDR3 length: 18 residues. V lost 5 bases to trimming and J lost 0 bases, with 21 bases between them. CDR3 coding DNA: TGTGCCAGCAGCACTGGGGTGTTAAGTTCATCTAGCACAGATACGCAGTATTTT. Amino acids: CASSTGVLSSSSTDTQYF.

The CDR3: CASSQDGVTDTQYF. CDR3 bases: TGCGCCAGCAGCCAAGACGGGGTAACAGATACGCAGTATTTT. The V call is TRBV4-3, the J call TRBJ2-3; perhaps TRBD2 as D (5 bases). Trimming removed 0 bases at V and 3 bases at J, with 7 bases between. The CDR3 extends over 14 amino acids. Germline V lookup: CDR1 LGHNA, CDR2 YSLEER.

This chain links TRBV2 with TRBJ1-1; D gene uncertain. Germline assignment: CDR1 SNHLY and CDR2 FYNNEI. The CDR3 consists of 14 residues. V was cut by 1 base and J by 5 bases, with 11 bases left in between. The CDR3 nucleotides are TGTGCCAGCAGTGAAGGGGGAATAAGGACTGAAGCTTTCTTT. As protein: CASSEGGIRTEAFF.

The chain has TRBV6-1 and TRBJ2-7; tentatively, D is TRBD2 (7 bases). Germline values: CDR1 MNHNS, CDR2 SASEGT. The CDR3 has 14 amino acids. V gave up 3 bases and J gave up 1 base, with 10 bases separating them. CDR3 loop: CASSDRGGSYEQYF. CDR3 coding DNA: TGTGCCAGCAGTGATAGGGGGGGGTCCTACGAGCAGTACTTC.

The gene calls are TRBV6-6 and TRBJ1-6; tentative D call: TRBD1 (6 bases). Germline V gives CDR1 MNHNY, CDR2 SVGAGI (reference sequence). The CDR3 is 15 residues long. The V end was cut by 5 bases, the J end by 7 bases, with 15 bases between. CDR3 sequence reads: CASSPQQGANSPLHF. CDR3 nucleotide sequence: TGTGCCAGCAGTCCGCAACAGGGAGCAAATTCACCCCTCCACTTT.

The chain carries TRBV30 and TRBJ2-1; a possible D gene is TRBD2 (5 bases). This CDR3 region has 11 residues. The ends were cut back, 4 bases at V and 6 bases at J, with 7 bases in the middle. In germline, CDR1 is GTSNPN, CDR2 SVGIG (reference sequence). The CDR3 DNA reads as TGTGCCTGGACCGGGGTCAATGAGCAGTTCTTC. This translates into CAWTGVNEQFF.

This clone has just one count. The rearrangement joins TRBV28 to TRBJ1-4, with 7 bases identical to TRBD1. Germline V lookup: CDR1 MDHEN, CDR2 SYDVKM. The CDR3 runs 15 residues. J gave up 7 bases and V 6 bases, and 11 bases lay outside the gene matches. The CDR3 DNA is TGTGCCAGCAGCCCACCCCGACAGGGAAGTGAAAAACTGTTTTTT. Protein product: CASSPPRQGSEKLFF.

This sequence joins TRBV24-1 and TRBJ2-1; D is possibly TRBD1 or TRBD2 (6 bases each). The germline V gene encodes CDR1 KGHDR and CDR2 SFDVKD. The CDR3 is 17 residues long. V was pared by 0 bases and J by 5 bases, with 16 bases between. The CDR3 bases are TGTGCCACCAGTGATTTGACCCTCCGGGGGCCCAACAATGAGCAGTTCTTC. It codes for CATSDLTLRGPNNEQFF.

The chain uses TRBV28 and TRBJ2-2; D remains unclear. CDR3 length: 13 residues. V lost 6 bases and J lost 5, with 10 bases in between. Germline CDR1 reads MDHEN; CDR2 reads SYDVKM. CDR3: CASSSLWTGELFF. The CDR3 nucleotides are TGTGCCAGCAGCTCTCTCTGGACCGGGGAGCTGTTTTTT. Drawing the rest from reference TRBV28 and TRBJ2-2, the complete variable domain is DVKVTQSSRYLVKRTGEKVFLECVQDMDHENMFWYRQDPGLGLRLIYFSYDVKMKEKGDIPEGYSVSREKKERFSLILESASTNQTSMYLCASSSLWTGELFFGEGSRLTVL.

The chain couples TRBV9 to TRBJ1-1; a weak D match, TRBD1 (6 bases). The CDR3 contains 14 residues. Germline CDR1 and CDR2: SGDLS and YYNGEE. Trimming removed 3 bases at V and 5 bases at J, with 14 bases between. The CDR3 sequence is CASSAPGGQTEAFF. DNA of the CDR3: TGTGCCAGCAGCGCCCCCGGGGGGCAAACTGAAGCTTTCTTT.